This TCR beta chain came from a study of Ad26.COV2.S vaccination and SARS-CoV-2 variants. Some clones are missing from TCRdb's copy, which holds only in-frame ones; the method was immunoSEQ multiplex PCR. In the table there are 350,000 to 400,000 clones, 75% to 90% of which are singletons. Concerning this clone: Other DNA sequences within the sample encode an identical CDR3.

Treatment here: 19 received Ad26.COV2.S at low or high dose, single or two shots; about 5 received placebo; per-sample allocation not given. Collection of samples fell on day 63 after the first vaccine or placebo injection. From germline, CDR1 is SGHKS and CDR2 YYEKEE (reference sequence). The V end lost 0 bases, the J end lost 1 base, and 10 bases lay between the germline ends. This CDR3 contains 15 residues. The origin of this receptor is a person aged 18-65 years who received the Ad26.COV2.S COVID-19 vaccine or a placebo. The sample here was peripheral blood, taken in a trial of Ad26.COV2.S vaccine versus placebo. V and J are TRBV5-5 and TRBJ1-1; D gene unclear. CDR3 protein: CASSLVAQTNTEAFF. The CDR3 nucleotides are TGTGCCAGCAGCTTGGTGGCACAGACGAACACTGAAGCTTTCTTT.